The 12 T cell receptor beta chains listed next were all sequenced from one sample in a study of PD-L1 blockade in urothelial cancer. Time point meaning: pretreatment peripheral blood. Assay: immunoSEQ multiplex PCR; the TCRdb copy retains only in-frame clones and omits some. The table has 86,000 or so clones, around 85% seen once. The starting material was PBMCs, obtained around atezolizumab (anti-PD-L1) treatment. These receptors originate from a man aged 55 to 70 with urothelial cancer.

The gene calls are TRBV7-9 and TRBJ1-1, with 9 bases matching TRBD1. The CDR3 covers 14 residues. Germline V gene lookup returns CDR1 SEHNR and CDR2 FQNEAQ (reference sequence). V shed 2 bases, J shed 11 bases, and the junction held 9 bases outside the gene matches. CDR3 nucleotides: TGTGCCAGCAGCTTATCTGGGACAGGGTACGGGGCTTTCTTT. Translated: CASSLSGTGYGAFF.

The chain employs TRBV30 and TRBJ2-7; TRBD2 is a possible D gene (6 bases). Germline loops: CDR1 GTSNPN, CDR2 SVGIG (reference sequence). The length of the CDR3 is 14 residues. Trimming pared 2 bases from V and 4 bases from J, leaving 15 bases between. The CDR3 bases are TGTGCCTGGAGTCGGGGGACGGGACCTTACGAGCAGTACTTC. It encodes CAWSRGTGPYEQYF.

This clone was found a few times. This sequence joins TRBV19 and TRBJ2-4, with 8 bases fitting TRBD1. The V segment lost 3 bases and the J segment 1 base; nucleotides outside the gene matches: 17. This CDR3 spans 20 amino acids. Germline CDR1 reads LNHDA; CDR2 reads SQIVND (reference sequence). CDR3 sequence reads: CASSMAGGVSTDAAKNIQYF. DNA of the CDR3: TGTGCCAGTAGTATGGCAGGGGGCGTTTCCACGGATGCGGCCAAAAACATTCAGTACTTC.

V gene TRBV7-9 combines with J gene TRBJ1-2, with D maybe TRBD1 (6 bases). V lost 1 base, J lost 6 bases, and 12 bases lay in between. This CDR3 region has 14 residues. In germline, CDR1 is SEHNR, CDR2 FQNEAQ (reference sequence). In DNA, the CDR3 is TGTGCCAGCAGCTTAGGACAGGATGCACATGGCTACACCTTC. This codes for CASSLGQDAHGYTF.

The V call is TRBV19, the J call TRBJ2-1, with 8 bases lining up with TRBD2. Germline values: CDR1 LNHDA, CDR2 SQIVND (reference sequence). This CDR3 contains 15 residues. The ends lost 2 bases at V and 7 bases at J; junction bases unmatched: 7. CDR3 in amino acids: CASSISGGRVNEQFF. The CDR3 DNA follows: TGTGCCAGTAGTATATCGGGGGGGCGAGTAAATGAGCAGTTCTTC. Together with reference TRBV19 and TRBJ2-1, the CDR3 gives the full variable domain: DGGITQSPKYLFRKEGQNVTLSCEQNLNHDAMYWYRQDPGQGLRLIYYSQIVNDFQKGDIAEGYSVSREKKESFPLTVTSAQKNPTAFYLCASSISGGRVNEQFFGPGTRLTVL.

The chain combines TRBV5-1 with TRBJ1-4; D is possibly TRBD1 (5 bases). This CDR3 has 16 residues. Germline CDR1 SGHRS, CDR2 YFSETQ. V lost 0 bases, J lost 7 bases, and 16 bases lay in between. The CDR3 sequence: CASSLGGQEGSEKLFF. CDR3 DNA sequence: TGCGCCAGCAGCTTGGGAGGTCAGGAGGGGAGTGAAAAACTGTTTTTT.

V usage is TRBV6-5 and J usage is TRBJ2-7, with a tentative D call TRBD2 (6 bases). In germline, CDR1 is MNHEY, CDR2 SVGAGI. Trimming stripped 7 bases from V and 3 bases from J, with 10 bases between. This CDR3 has 12 residues. As DNA, the CDR3 is TGTGCCAGCACCACTAGCCACTACGAGCAGTACTTC. Protein: CASTTSHYEQYF.

V is TRBV7-2 and J is TRBJ2-5; D uncertain. The CDR3 is 13 amino acids. V was trimmed by 2 bases and J by 3 bases, leaving 7 bases between them. Germline values: CDR1 SGHTA, CDR2 FQGNSA. CDR3 DNA sequence: TGTGCCAGCAGCTTACGTACTAAAGAGACCCAGTACTTC. It translates to CASSLRTKETQYF.

This clone was found a few times. The V and J genes are TRBV19 and TRBJ1-1; tentative D call: TRBD1 (5 bases). Germline lookup yields CDR1 LNHDA and CDR2 SQIVND (reference sequence). The germline V and J ends were trimmed by 7 bases and 6 bases, with 15 bases remaining between them. CDR3 length: 13 amino acids. CDR3 sequence: CASISGSGAEAFF. The CDR3 nucleotides are TGTGCCAGTATTTCTGGTTCGGGGGCTGAAGCTTTCTTT.

This clone was seen only a few times. This sequence joins TRBV27 and TRBJ1-5; the D is unclear. CDR3 length equals 12 residues. Germline loops: CDR1 MNHEY, CDR2 SMNVEV (reference sequence). Between the trimmed V and J ends, which lost 5 bases and 3 bases, there was a span of 5 bases. The CDR3 nucleotides are TGTGCCAGCAGTCCGTACAATCAGCCCCAGCATTTT. Translation gives CASSPYNQPQHF.

V is TRBV5-6 and J is TRBJ1-4; possible D gene TRBD1, 5 bases. The CDR3 is 15 amino acids. Germline assignment: CDR1 SGHDT and CDR2 YYEEEE. V lost 3 bases to trimming and J lost 8 bases, with 17 bases between them. CDR3: CASSSVAGLREKLFF. The CDR3 DNA follows: TGTGCCAGCAGCTCCGTTGCAGGGTTGAGGGAAAAACTGTTTTTT. The variable domain in full, completed from reference TRBV5-6 and TRBJ1-4, reads DAGVTQSPTHLIKTRGQQVTLRCSPKSGHDTVSWYQQALGQGPQFIFQYYEEEERQRGNFPDRFSGHQFPNYSSELNVNALLLGDSALYLCASSSVAGLREKLFFGSGTQLSVL.

Many counts were recorded for this clone. The chain couples TRBV11-3 to TRBJ2-1, with D possibly matching TRBD1 (5 bases). Germline values: CDR1 SGHNT, CDR2 YENEEA. The CDR3 consists of 16 residues. V dropped 5 bases and J dropped 6 bases, with 20 bases sitting between them. This CDR3 is CASSATTEGAGNEQFF. CDR3 nucleotides: TGTGCCAGCAGCGCAACCACCGAAGGGGCCGGCAATGAGCAGTTCTTC.